The TCR beta chain under discussion was sequenced for a study of graft-versus-host responses after intestinal transplantation. Study overall: Each recipient received anti-thymocyte globulin induction, then tacrolimus and steroids for about three years.

This CDR3 comprises 11 residues. Germline V gives CDR1 SNHLY, CDR2 FYNNEI. The germline V and J ends were trimmed by 6 bases and 3 bases, with 5 bases remaining between them. The method was immunoSEQ multiplex PCR; TCRdb's version includes in-frame clones alone and lacks a portion of them. The sample lists some 120,000 clones, approximately 92% occurring once. On this clone itself: Its antigen is currently unknown.

This specimen consisted of unstimulated CD4+ T cells sorted from spleen or lymph node cells, obtained before intestinal transplant. This receptor was identified in a human donor who received an intestinal transplant. V and J are TRBV2 and TRBJ1-2; D remains ambiguous. The CDR3: CASREDYGYTF. The CDR3 DNA reads as TGTGCCAGCAGAGAGGACTATGGCTACACCTTC. The complete variable domain, with remaining parts taken from reference TRBV2 and TRBJ1-2, reads EPEVTQTPSHQVTQMGQEVILRCVPISNHLYFYWYRQILGQKVEFLVSFYNNEISEKSEIFDDQFSVERPDGSNFTLKIRSTKLEDSAMYFCASREDYGYTFGSGTRLTVV.